The source of this T cell receptor beta chain is a study of neurological immune-mediated disorders. Overall study context: Multiple sclerosis patients numbering about 34 comprised roughly 31 relapsing-remitting and 3 secondary progressive patients.

With regard to this clonotype: The target antigen is unknown. One base away lies a much larger clone, so this may be a sequencing read error.

The CDR3 extends over 14 amino acids. Trimming cost V 3 bases and J 5 bases, with 12 bases left between them. The germline V gene has CDR1 SGHTA and CDR2 FQGNSA. Each sequencing run yielded over 170 million TCR-beta sequences from 15-18 subjects. In TCRdb, the 5' RACE reads were re-called with MiXCR into one record per CDR3 protein. This sample has about 53,000 distinct CDR3 sequences, with 3% to 4% found just once. General study findings and limits: Neither clinical nor MRI features showed any association with the multiple sclerosis repertoire cluster, and the authors stated that larger cohorts are needed. One related-CDR3 cluster, which may be a signature, held the repertoires of 18 of 34 multiple sclerosis patients after phylogenetic grouping.

The source material was PBMCs. This receptor was obtained from a woman aged 25-40 years with multiple sclerosis. The V gene is TRBV7-2, the J gene TRBJ2-3, with D unclear. For the CDR3, the DNA is TGTGCCAGCAGCTTGCTTAGAAAGGGAGATACGCAGTATTTT. Its translation: CASSLLRKGDTQYF. Based on the CDR3 plus reference TRBV7-2 and TRBJ2-3, the full variable domain is GAGVSQSPSNKVTEKGKDVELRCDPISGHTALYWYRQSLGQGLEFLIYFQGNSAPDKSGLPSDRFSAERTGGSVSTLTIQRTQQEDSAVYLCASSLLRKGDTQYFGPGTRLTVL.